The text below deals with one T cell receptor (beta chain). What it binds is unknown. This CDR3 has 13 amino acids. Germline CDR1 reads LNHNV; CDR2 reads YYDKDF (reference sequence). Multiplex touch-down PCR amplified TRB using TRB-A and TRB-B pools in one tube. For each CDR3 protein, TCRdb gives one entry from its re-call of the multiplex PCR reads, without DNA. Recorded for this sample: 7,000 or so distinct CDR3 sequences. The record originates from a study of T cell clusters in autoimmune cytopenias. Overall study results and limits: Physiological T cell clusters of healthy donors were apparently absent in primary autoimmune cytopenia patients. Comparing secondary cytopenia with chronic lymphocytic leukemia showed no cluster-lack signature, apparently masked by lymphoma repertoire.

TRB amplification used 200 to 250 ng of peripheral blood genomic DNA. This same sample was also part of a study on T cell repertoires in aging, cancer and after chemotherapy.

Material: peripheral blood. This clonotype originated in a human donor in good health. The rearrangement joins TRBV15 to TRBJ2-7; TCRdb gives TRBD1 as the D gene, but with no DNA this cannot be confirmed. CDR3 region: CATSRDQGDEQYF.